This T cell receptor beta chain was obtained from a study of blood T cell repertoires in COVID-19. Libraries were prepared by immunoSEQ multiplex PCR; TCRdb keeps only in-frame clonotypes and omits some of them. The table includes more than 150,000 clones, approximately 89% detected once. Germline V gives CDR1 SGHTA, CDR2 FQGNSA. V dropped 2 bases and J dropped 6 bases, with 10 bases sitting between them. The CDR3 extends over 13 amino acids. This chain links TRBV7-2 with TRBJ2-5, with D unresolved. The TCR comes from a man aged 35 to 55 with active or convalescent COVID-19. The material sequenced was peripheral blood. The CDR3 region has the DNA TGTGCCAGCAGCTTAATGACTGCTAAGACCCAGTACTTC. Translation: CASSLMTAKTQYF.